The 26 T cell receptor delta chains in this list originate from one sample, sequenced in a study of Vδ1+ human thymocytes. Study-wide findings and caveats: Thymic TRG and TRD repertoires appeared highly polyclonal, with Gaussian CDR3 length distributions.

Antigens for these TCRs are unknown. Extracted RNA was reverse transcribed into cDNA. The CDR3 regions were amplified by multiplex PCR from V-gene primers to a constant-region primer. With CATT, TCRdb re-called clones from the multiplex PCR reads. Among under 80,000 delta-chain clones listed, roughly a third were seen once. Sequencing was carried out using Vdelta1+ gamma-delta thymocytes from the thymus. Described subset: FACS-sorted CD3+ TCRalphabeta- TCRVdelta1+ TCRVdelta2- thymocytes. The source is a boy less than two years old who had congenital heart surgery.

The chain employs TRDV1 and TRDJ1; 13 nucleotides align to TRDD3. This CDR3 region has 21 residues. V lost 2 bases to trimming and J lost 5 bases; unmatched junction nucleotides: 20. The germline CDR1 and CDR2 sequences are TSWWSYY and QGS. The CDR3 bases are TGTGCTCTTGGGGAATTCTCCTGGTCTTCGGTACTGGGGGATACGCTAGATAAACTCATCTTT. Its protein is CALGEFSWSSVLGDTLDKLIF.

The rearrangement links TRDV1 to TRDJ1; D gene unclear. CDR1 is TSWWSYY and CDR2 is QGS in the germline V gene. The length of the CDR3 is 15 residues. With 0 bases removed from V and 4 bases from J, the gap between germline ends came to 12 bases. For the CDR3, the DNA is TGTGCTCTTGGGGAACTTCAATCGTACCACGATAAACTCATCTTT. It is translated as CALGELQSYHDKLIF.

The chain recombines TRDV1 with TRDJ1; perhaps TRDD2 as D (5 bases). The CDR3 loop spans 17 amino acids. Germline-derived CDR1 and CDR2 are TSWWSYY and QGS. Trimming removed 4 bases from V and 0 bases from J, with 18 bases in between. CDR3 nucleotide sequence: TGTGCTCTTGGGGGGAACTTCCATTTGACGTACACCGATAAACTCATCTTT. Its translation: CALGGNFHLTYTDKLIF.

This chain connects TRDV1 to TRDJ1; 11 bases are a match to TRDD3. This CDR3 contains 23 residues. Germline V CDR1 and CDR2: TSWWSYY, QGS. Trimming took 2 bases from V and 0 from J; bases not matched to a gene: 23. CDR3 nucleotides: TGTGCTCTTGGGGAAGGTCTCCCTACCCTTCGTTACTGGGGGATATCGTACACCGATAAACTCATCTTT. It is translated as CALGEGLPTLRYWGISYTDKLIF.

This clone was seen more than once but under ten times. The genes are TRDV1 and TRDJ1; unclear D gene. The CDR3 is 13 residues long. Trimming left V 5 bases short and J 7 bases short, with 14 bases between. In germline, CDR1 is TSWWSYY, CDR2 QGS. In DNA, the CDR3 is TGTGCTCTTGGGAGTAGTTACGCGGGTAAACTCATCTTT. This translates into CALGSSYAGKLIF.

This chain joins TRDV1 and TRDJ1; tentatively, D is TRDD2 (7 bases). The CDR3 loop spans 20 amino acids. V was cut by 1 base and J by 9 bases, with 33 bases left in between. CDR1 and CDR2 from the germline V gene are TSWWSYY and QGS. This CDR3 reads CALGEPTKFLPRWGWDELIF. The CDR3 region has the DNA TGTGCTCTTGGGGAACCAACGAAATTCCTACCGCGTTGGGGATGGGATGAACTCATCTTT.

The chain is built from TRAV29/DV5 and TRDJ1; 9 bases map to TRDD3. The length of the CDR3 is 20 residues. Germline loops: CDR1 NSMFDY, CDR2 ISSIKDK. V shed 4 bases, J shed 1 base, and the junction held 23 bases outside the gene matches. CDR3 sequence: CAAELGYPYWGTYSTDKLIF. The CDR3 coding sequence is TGTGCAGCAGAGCTAGGTTACCCTTACTGGGGGACCTACTCCACCGATAAACTCATCTTT.

There are a few counts of this clone. V is TRDV2 and J is TRDJ1; TRDD2 might be the D (5 bases). The CDR3 has 14 residues. The germline V gene encodes CDR1 GEAIGNYY and CDR2 EKD. Trimming took 0 bases from V and 6 from J, leaving 13 bases between them. Written as DNA, the CDR3 is TGTGCCTGTGACACCGAGGCCCTTCGCCATAAACTCATCTTT. This codes for CACDTEALRHKLIF.

This chain links TRDV1 with TRDJ1, with 9 positions matching TRDD3. The germline CDR1 and CDR2 sequences are TSWWSYY and QGS. The J segment lost 5 bases and the V segment lost 6 bases, leaving 19 bases of the junction unmatched. This CDR3 is built from 18 residues. CDR3 nucleotide sequence: TGTGCTCTTGGTAACTACTGGGGGAGAGCACTGCCGACTGATAAACTCATCTTT. Amino acid sequence: CALGNYWGRALPTDKLIF.

Only a few counts were recorded for this clone. This chain uses TRDV1 with TRDJ1; 13 bases agree with TRDD3. V lost 2 bases and J lost 2; bases outside the gene matches: 23. The CDR3 has 23 amino acids. Looked up from germline, CDR1 is TSWWSYY and CDR2 is QGS. The CDR3 DNA sequence: TGTGCTCTTGGGGAAACTCCTCTTCCGCTCACCCTACTGGGGGATACGCGGACCGATAAACTCATCTTT. It yields the protein CALGETPLPLTLLGDTRTDKLIF.

The table lists this clone with a few counts. The rearrangement uses TRDV1 and TRDJ1; D not resolved. CDR1 is TSWWSYY and CDR2 is QGS in the germline V gene. Trimming took off 0 bases at V and 3 bases at J, with 29 bases between the two ends. The CDR3 covers 21 residues. CDR3 nucleotide sequence: TGTGCTCTTGGGGAACTATACCTAGTTCTACCCTCCCGGGTACGCGCCGATAAACTCATCTTT. Translated, it gives CALGELYLVLPSRVRADKLIF.

This clone occurred a few times. This chain joins TRDV1 and TRDJ1, with TRDD3 matching over 10 bases. The CDR3 is 15 residues long. Germline V gene data show CDR1 as TSWWSYY and CDR2 as QGS. J lost 7 bases, V lost 1 base, and 6 bases had no gene match. Here the CDR3 reads CALGERPWGILKLIF. CDR3 DNA: TGTGCTCTTGGGGAACGACCTTGGGGGATACTTAAACTCATCTTT.

The rearrangement links TRDV1 to TRDJ1; 12 nucleotides align to TRDD3. CDR3 length: 21 amino acids. The junction had 18 bases not matched to a gene; V was cut back by 2 bases and J by 2 bases. Germline assignment: CDR1 TSWWSYY and CDR2 QGS. CDR3 residues: CALGESVYSITGGYQTDKLIF. CDR3 sequence (DNA): TGTGCTCTTGGGGAATCTGTCTATTCAATTACTGGGGGATACCAAACCGATAAACTCATCTTT.

The V and J genes are TRDV1 and TRDJ1; TRDD2 is a possible D gene (6 bases). This CDR3 has 17 residues. Germline V gene data show CDR1 as TSWWSYY and CDR2 as QGS. The V end was cut by 1 base, the J end by 3 bases, with 18 bases between. CDR3 sequence reads: CALGEPLFLGLSDKLIF. DNA of the CDR3: TGTGCTCTTGGGGAACCCCTCTTCCTCGGTCTATCCGATAAACTCATCTTT.

As concerns this clone: One end of the junction varies from germline; a read error may be responsible. The rearrangement links TRDV1 to TRDJ1; D remains unclear. The CDR3 consists of 19 residues. From germline, CDR1 is TSWWSYY and CDR2 QGS. Here the CDR3 DNA reads TGTGCTCTTGGGGAAGGCGGGGTACTTTCCGCCGCTTACACCGATAGACTCATCTTT. Encoded protein: CALGEGGVLSAAYTDRLIF.

To note about this clone: Compared with germline, one end of the junction differs, possibly owing to a read error. The genes are TRDV1 and TRDJ1; possible D gene TRDD3, 5 bases. The CDR3 extends over 18 amino acids. Looked up from germline, CDR1 is TSWWSYY and CDR2 is QGS. CDR3 nucleotides: TGTGCTCTTGGGGTCCCCCCTGCCGGGGGGGCCGTCACCGATAACCTCATCTTT. It is translated as CALGVPPAGGAVTDNLIF.

With respect to this clone: The sample has other DNA sequences that encode this CDR3 too. V gene TRDV1 combines with J gene TRDJ1; 10 bases agree with TRDD3. The germline gives CDR1 TSWWSYY, CDR2 QGS. J was trimmed by 0 bases and V by 2 bases; bases with no gene match: 24. The length of the CDR3 is 23 residues. Here the CDR3 DNA reads TGTGCTCTTGGGGAAGGAACCTCAAACTATGGGGGATACTTCCCCCCGTACACCGATAAACTCATCTTT. Protein: CALGEGTSNYGGYFPPYTDKLIF.

J is TRDJ1 and V is TRDV1; D might be TRDD3 (5 bases). V lost 4 bases to trimming and J lost 0 bases, with 18 bases between them. The V gene's germline CDR1 is TSWWSYY and CDR2 QGS. The CDR3 runs to 17 residues. CDR3 nucleotide sequence: TGTGCTCTTGGGGGGATCTTTTGGGGACCGTACACCGATAAACTCATCTTT. This sequence encodes CALGGIFWGPYTDKLIF.

This clone was counted a few times. V usage is TRDV1 and J usage is TRDJ1; TRDD3 matches 9 bases. Looked up from germline, CDR1 is TSWWSYY and CDR2 is QGS. The CDR3 runs to 22 residues. Losses at the gene ends were 0 bases for V and 1 base for J; bases not matched to a gene: 21. The CDR3 here is CALGELLHWGTPNGTFTDKLIF. The CDR3 nucleotides are TGTGCTCTTGGGGAACTTCTTCACTGGGGGACTCCCAATGGGACCTTCACCGATAAACTCATCTTT.

This clone was found a few times. The rearrangement links TRDV1 to TRDJ1, with 7 nucleotides matching TRDD3. This CDR3 is 20 amino acids long. V lost 2 bases and J lost 2; bases outside the gene matches: 20. Germline V gene data show CDR1 as TSWWSYY and CDR2 as QGS. The CDR3 sequence is CALGEGGALTGGLRTDKLIF. The CDR3 DNA sequence: TGTGCTCTTGGGGAAGGAGGAGCCTTGACCGGGGGATTGCGTACCGATAAACTCATCTTT.

This clone was picked up a small number of times. A junction boundary mismatches the germline segment, possibly from a read error. This chain links TRDV1 with TRDJ1; D gene ambiguous. The CDR3 length is 12 residues. The germline gives CDR1 TSWWSYY, CDR2 QGS. The CDR3 region is CALEESADKLIF. The DNA for the CDR3 is TGTGCTCTTGAGGAATCGGCCGATAAACTCATCTTT.

The chain links TRDV1 to TRDJ1; 9 bases fit TRDD3. The V and J ends lost 0 bases and 1 base, in that order; junction bases with no gene match: 15. The CDR3 covers 20 residues. Germline-derived CDR1 and CDR2 are TSWWSYY and QGS. The chain's CDR3 is CALGELVTWEGDTVTDKLIF. The CDR3 DNA sequence: TGTGCTCTTGGGGAACTAGTGACGTGGGAGGGGGATACCGTCACCGATAAACTCATCTTT.

This clone was counted a few times. J is TRDJ1 and V is TRDV1; D might be TRDD2 (5 bases). The CDR3 loop spans 21 amino acids. V dropped 5 bases and J dropped 1 base, with 32 bases sitting between them. CDR1 TSWWSYY and CDR2 QGS come from the germline V gene. CDR3 nucleotides: TGTGCTCTTGGGCTAACACCCCACCCGATCCCTCCTAGGGGTCTCACCGATAAACTCATCTTT. This gives the protein CALGLTPHPIPPRGLTDKLIF.

V is TRDV1 and J is TRDJ1, with D maybe TRDD3 (5 bases). Germline values: CDR1 TSWWSYY, CDR2 QGS. The CDR3 spans 19 residues. The V and J ends lost 0 bases and 0 bases respectively, with 20 bases between them. CDR3 loop: CALGELLSGGGVYTDKLIF. Here the CDR3 DNA reads TGTGCTCTTGGGGAACTACTATCCGGGGGTGGCGTATACACCGATAAACTCATCTTT.

The chain links TRDV1 to TRDJ1; the match to TRDD3 covers 12 bases. Germline-derived CDR1 and CDR2 are TSWWSYY and QGS. The CDR3 is made up of 22 amino acids. V gave up 0 bases and J gave up 11 bases; unmatched junction bases: 28. CDR3 sequence reads: CALGELNPFLTGGYRYTGGLIF. The CDR3, as DNA: TGTGCTCTTGGGGAACTAAATCCTTTCCTTACTGGGGGATACCGATACACAGGGGGGCTCATCTTT.

This clone appeared a few times. The chain couples TRDV1 to TRDJ1, with 12 nucleotides matching TRDD3. With 3 bases clipped from V and 3 bases from J, the junction kept 32 bases outside the gene matches. The germline gives CDR1 TSWWSYY, CDR2 QGS. This CDR3 comprises 25 residues. This CDR3 reads CALGDSAPQSTRYWGILGDSDKLIF. In DNA form, the CDR3 reads TGTGCTCTTGGGGACTCGGCCCCCCAGAGTACGCGATACTGGGGGATACTAGGCGACTCCGATAAACTCATCTTT.